A single sample is the source of the 20 T cell receptor beta chains below, sequenced in a study. Each CDR3 protein is one row after TCRdb ran MiXCR on the reads. The sample lists some 5,500 distinct CDR3 sequences, more than 8% occurring once. The sequenced sample was CD4+ T cells from synovial fluid. These receptors originate from a human donor with rheumatoid arthritis.

This clonotype was found a few times. V usage is TRBV7-3 and J usage is TRBJ2-2, with 11 bases identical to TRBD2. Germline V CDR1 and CDR2: SGHTA, FQGTGA. V dropped 11 bases and J dropped 7; count of bases not matched to a gene: 12. The CDR3 covers 15 residues. The CDR3 DNA sequence: TGTGCCTCTTCTGAGGCTAGCGGGAGGTTCGGGGAGCTGTTTTTT. As protein: CASSEASGRFGELFF.

This clonotype was seen at least ten times. The chain couples TRBV6-1 to TRBJ2-2; TRBD1 might be the D (6 bases). The CDR3 covers 14 residues. Germline CDR1 reads MNHNS; CDR2 reads SASEGT. Trimming removed 8 bases from V and 4 bases from J, with 14 bases in between. Here the CDR3 reads CASGTRTATGELFF. CDR3 DNA: TGTGCCAGCGGGACCAGGACAGCCACCGGGGAGCTGTTTTTT.

Concerning this clonotype: A much larger clone is a single base away; this may be a read error. The rearrangement uses TRBV12-3 or TRBV12-4 and TRBJ2-2; a weak D match, TRBD1 (6 bases). The CDR3 has 15 amino acids. Between the trimmed V and J ends, which lost 4 bases and 7 bases, there was a span of 16 bases. The DNA of the CDR3 is TGTGCCAGCAGTTCCCGGGCAGGGGCCAGCGGGGAGCTGTTTTTT. Protein sequence: CASSSRAGASGELFF.

By share of the sample, this clonotype is medium-sized. The J gene is TRBJ2-7, the V gene TRBV5-1, with no clear D. V lost 2 bases, J lost 5 bases, and 20 bases lay in between. CDR1 is SGHRS and CDR2 is YFSETQ in the germline V gene. The CDR3 runs to 16 residues. CDR3 nucleotides: TGCGCCAGCAGCTTAGGCGCTTCGGTTCTAACCCACGAGCAGTACTTC. Translation: CASSLGASVLTHEQYF.

In its sample, this clonotype was seen many times. The CDR3 loop is CSARPTSGGFGEQYF. In nucleotides, the CDR3 is TGCAGTGCTAGACCGACTAGCGGAGGGTTTGGAGAGCAGTACTTC. The chain combines TRBV20-1 with TRBJ2-7, with 9 bases matching TRBD2. The CDR3 has 15 amino acids. Germline trimming cut 2 bases from V and 7 bases from J; bases unmatched to any gene: 12. The V gene's germline CDR1 is DFQATT and CDR2 SNEGSKA (reference sequence).

This clonotype has a count of ten or more. The chain links TRBV5-4 to TRBJ2-5, with D possibly TRBD1 on 6 matching bases. The V gene lost 0 bases and the J gene lost 5 bases, with 17 bases spanning the gap. Germline V lookup: CDR1 SGHNT, CDR2 YYREEE (reference sequence). This CDR3 has 16 residues. CDR3 amino acids: CASSLGRRTDDETQYF. CDR3 in DNA: TGTGCCAGCAGCTTGGGGCGCCGGACAGATGACGAGACCCAGTACTTC.

This clonotype is classed as medium-sized. This sequence joins TRBV3-1 and TRBJ2-7, with unresolved D. CDR1 is LGHDT and CDR2 is YNNKEL in the germline V gene (reference sequence). V lost 2 bases to trimming and J lost 0 bases, with 8 bases between them. The CDR3 runs to 14 residues. The CDR3 sequence is CASSQQTDSYEQYF. As DNA, the CDR3 is TGTGCCAGCAGCCAACAAACAGACTCCTACGAGCAGTACTTC.

This clonotype was seen repeatedly, ten times or more. The chain combines TRBV6-1 with TRBJ2-3; the D call may be TRBD1 or TRBD2 (6 bases each). V was trimmed by 6 bases and J by 1 base, leaving 11 bases between them. The CDR3 loop spans 14 amino acids. CDR1 is MNHNS and CDR2 is SASEGT in the germline V gene. The chain's CDR3 is CASSPEGGTDTQYF. The CDR3 bases are TGTGCCAGCAGCCCGGAGGGGGGCACAGATACGCAGTATTTT.

In its sample, this clonotype was seen many times. V gene TRBV12-3 or TRBV12-4 combines with J gene TRBJ1-1; D ambiguous. This CDR3 region has 15 residues. With 1 base removed from V and 0 bases from J, the gap between germline ends came to 9 bases. CDR3 coding DNA: TGTGCCAGCAGTTTAGGTTTGGCCATGAACACTGAAGCTTTCTTT. As protein: CASSLGLAMNTEAFF.

This clonotype has at least ten counts. The gene calls are TRBV3-1 and TRBJ2-1, with TRBD1 as a possible D gene (6 bases). The CDR3 runs to 15 residues. The germline V gene encodes CDR1 LGHDT and CDR2 YNNKEL (reference sequence). With 0 bases removed from V and 6 bases from J, the gap between germline ends came to 12 bases. CDR3 amino acids: CASSQDQLGGNEQFF. The CDR3 DNA reads TGTGCCAGCAGCCAAGATCAGCTAGGGGGCAATGAGCAGTTCTTC.

By share, this clonotype counts as medium-sized (0.01 to 0.1%). This chain links TRBV4-2 with TRBJ2-1; D may match TRBD1 or TRBD2 (5 bases each). This CDR3 is 15 amino acids long. V dropped 4 bases and J dropped 6 bases, with 16 bases sitting between them. The germline V gene encodes CDR1 LGHNA and CDR2 YNFKEQ. CDR3 in DNA: TGTGCCAGCAGCCCCCAATTGGGGGTTCCCAATGAGCAGTTCTTC. Its translation: CASSPQLGVPNEQFF.

This chain joins TRBV10-2 and TRBJ1-5, with a tentative D call TRBD1 (5 bases). Trimming took 3 bases from V and 6 from J, leaving 18 bases between them. Germline V gene lookup returns CDR1 WSHSY and CDR2 SAAADI. This CDR3 has 16 residues. This chain's CDR3 is CASSEGAGPGSQPQHF. The CDR3 DNA reads as TGCGCCAGCAGTGAAGGTGCAGGGCCTGGGAGTCAGCCCCAGCATTTT.

As concerns this clonotype: A far larger clone differs by one base, so this is likely a read error. The final CDR3 position lacks the conserved phenylalanine or tryptophan, pointing to a likely read error. V gene TRBV7-9 combines with J gene TRBJ2-1; D gene uncertain. The CDR3 runs 14 residues. V gave up 1 base and J gave up 7 bases, with 11 bases separating them. CDR1 and CDR2 from the germline V gene are SEHNR and FQNEAQ (reference sequence). The CDR3: CASSLVSMRNEQFL. DNA of the CDR3: TGTGCCAGCAGCTTAGTGTCTATGCGGAATGAGCAGTTCTTA.

Within the sample, this clonotype is medium-sized. The chain couples TRBV20-1 to TRBJ1-1; 7 bases match TRBD1. The CDR3 is 11 amino acids. After removal of 6 bases from V and 8 bases from J, the junction contained 6 bases not matched to a gene. Germline V CDR1 and CDR2: DFQATT, SNEGSKA (reference sequence). The CDR3 sequence is CSATQGWEAFF. Written as DNA, the CDR3 is TGCAGTGCGACACAGGGGTGGGAAGCTTTCTTT.

In this sample, this clonotype turned up many times. Written as DNA, the CDR3 is TGTGCCAGCTCACCAGGGACTAGCGGGGTCTACGAGCAGTACTTC. Translation: CASSPGTSGVYEQYF. The chain uses TRBV18 and TRBJ2-7; 13 bases agree with TRBD2. V lost 2 bases, J lost 3 bases, and 1 base stayed unmatched. The CDR3 runs to 15 residues. Germline lookup yields CDR1 KGHSH and CDR2 LQKENI. Full variable domain (missing parts from reference TRBV18 and TRBJ2-7): NAGVMQNPRHLVRRRGQEARLRCSPMKGHSHVYWYRQLPEEGLKFMVYLQKENIIDESGMPKERFSAEFPKEGPSILRIQQVVRGDSAAYFCASSPGTSGVYEQYFGPGTRLTVT.

This clonotype was found many times. The CDR3 protein is CSAREPTTSNTGELFF. The CDR3 DNA sequence: TGCAGTGCTAGAGAACCGACAACCTCGAACACCGGGGAGCTGTTTTTT. This rearrangement joins TRBV20-1 to TRBJ2-2; D unclear. CDR1 is DFQATT, CDR2 SNEGSKA, per germline (reference sequence). V dropped 0 bases and J dropped 0 bases, with 11 bases sitting between them. This CDR3 has 16 residues.

In its sample, this clonotype ranks as medium-sized. CDR3 in DNA: TGTGCCAGCAGCTTGAGAGGACTTGCGGCTAATGAAAAACTGTTTTTT. Residues: CASSLRGLAANEKLFF. The rearrangement links TRBV5-6 to TRBJ1-4; no reliable D call. With 1 base removed from V and 3 bases from J, the gap between germline ends came to 13 bases. There are 16 residues in the CDR3. The germline V gene encodes CDR1 SGHDT and CDR2 YYEEEE.

This clonotype was detected many times. The V call is TRBV30, the J call TRBJ1-5; D is possibly TRBD1 (6 bases). With 1 base removed from V and 6 bases from J, the gap between germline ends came to 10 bases. Germline V gene lookup returns CDR1 GTSNPN and CDR2 SVGIG (reference sequence). The CDR3 is made up of 13 amino acids. CDR3 residues: CAWSAQGSQPQHF. In nucleotides, the CDR3 is TGTGCCTGGAGTGCGCAGGGGAGTCAGCCCCAGCATTTT.

This clonotype was seen repeatedly, ten times or more. The chain has TRBV20-1 and TRBJ2-1; 13 nucleotides line up with TRBD2. V gave up 5 bases and J gave up 0 bases; unmatched junction bases: 13. Looked up from germline, CDR1 is DFQATT and CDR2 is SNEGSKA (reference sequence). This CDR3 contains 19 residues. The CDR3 sequence is CSAGNPGLAGMSSYNEQFF. The DNA of the CDR3 is TGCAGTGCTGGAAATCCGGGACTAGCGGGGATGAGCTCCTACAATGAGCAGTTCTTC.

At least ten counts were recorded for this clonotype. This chain connects TRBV7-9 to TRBJ1-1; 11 nucleotides line up with TRBD1. This CDR3 spans 15 amino acids. Germline trimming cut 6 bases from V and 4 bases from J; bases unmatched to any gene: 7. Germline V gene lookup returns CDR1 SEHNR and CDR2 FQNEAQ (reference sequence). The CDR3 sequence is CASSFFGQGATEAFF. CDR3 coding DNA: TGTGCCAGCAGTTTCTTCGGACAGGGGGCCACTGAAGCTTTCTTT.